These 22 T cell receptor beta chains were sequenced from one sample in a study of T cells in Graves' hyperthyroidism and ophthalmopathy. Using RNA transcripts as the source, TCR beta CDR3 regions were amplified. During a first-round RT-PCR of the TCR CDR3, the HTBI primer set was used. TCRdb analysed the multiplex PCR reads with MiXCR anew, one entry per CDR3 protein. The sample lists around 250,000 distinct CDR3 sequences; roughly 15% were seen once. The sample taken for sequencing was blood. These receptors were taken from a young woman with Graves' ophthalmopathy.

The genes are TRBV6-2 or TRBV6-3 and TRBJ2-6; possible D gene TRBD1, 6 bases. The CDR3 extends over 17 amino acids. Trimming took off 5 bases at V and 0 bases at J, with 14 bases between the two ends. The germline V gene encodes CDR1 MNHEY and CDR2 SVGEGT. In nucleotides, the CDR3 is TGTGCCAGCAGTCCGGGGACGGACAGCTCTGGGGCCAACGTCCTGACTTTC. Translating gives CASSPGTDSSGANVLTF.

There are many counts of this clonotype. This chain links TRBV7-9 with TRBJ1-2; D is uncertain. Looked up from germline, CDR1 is SEHNR and CDR2 is FQNEAQ (reference sequence). Trimming cost V 4 bases and J 4 bases, with 10 bases left between them. CDR3 length: 13 amino acids. As DNA, the CDR3 is TGTGCCAGCAGCTCGGACCTCGGCTATGGCTACACCTTC. This gives the protein CASSSDLGYGYTF.

At least ten counts were recorded for this clonotype. The chain couples TRBV18 to TRBJ2-7, with D perhaps assigned TRBD1 or TRBD2 (6 bases each). CDR3 length: 15 amino acids. The V and J ends lost 2 bases and 5 bases respectively, with 16 bases between them. Germline lookup yields CDR1 KGHSH and CDR2 LQKENI. CDR3 coding DNA: TGTGCCAGCTCACCAAACGGGGGCGCGTCGAACGAGCAGTACTTC. It yields the protein CASSPNGGASNEQYF.

The sample holds many counts of this clonotype. The V and J genes are TRBV29-1 and TRBJ2-7, with 8 nucleotides matching TRBD1. The V gene end was trimmed by 6 bases and the J gene end by 6 bases; junction bases not matched to a gene: 10. CDR3 size: 13 residues. Germline CDR1 SQVTM, CDR2 ANQGSEA. CDR3 sequence: CSVRTGTVGEQYF. CDR3 DNA sequence: TGCAGCGTGCGGACAGGGACAGTGGGCGAGCAGTACTTC.

As concerns this clonotype: The junction departs from the called germline gene at one end, perhaps through a read error. The chain employs TRBV7-7 and TRBJ2-1; 10 nucleotides agree with TRBD2. The CDR3 contains 16 residues. Germline V gene sequence: CDR1 SSHAT, CDR2 FNYEAQ (reference sequence). CDR3 bases: TGTGCTAGCAGCTTAGATGCTAGCGGGGGTTTGAATGAGCAGTTCTTC. It translates to CASSLDASGGLNEQFF.

This clonotype has a count of ten or more. The rearrangement joins TRBV20-1 to TRBJ1-2; D is perhaps TRBD1 (5 bases). The CDR3 extends over 13 amino acids. The germline V gene has CDR1 DFQATT and CDR2 SNEGSKA (reference sequence). Trimming cost V 0 bases and J 5 bases, with 10 bases left between them. DNA of the CDR3: TGCAGTGCTAGAGATACGGCAGGGTATGGCTACACCTTC. Its protein product is CSARDTAGYGYTF.

This clonotype was seen ten or more times. V usage is TRBV7-2 and J usage is TRBJ2-4; D might be TRBD1 (5 bases). Germline lookup yields CDR1 SGHTA and CDR2 FQGNSA. The length of the CDR3 is 14 residues. Trimming took 2 bases from V and 7 from J, leaving 12 bases between them. The CDR3, as DNA: TGTGCCAGCAGCTTACAGGGTTTTCGGAACATTCAGTACTTC. Protein sequence: CASSLQGFRNIQYF.

This clonotype was seen repeatedly, ten times or more. The genes are TRBV7-3 and TRBJ1-2; D might be TRBD1 (5 bases). The CDR3 spans 14 residues. V lost 4 bases and J 6 bases, leaving 15 bases between the germline ends. CDR1 and CDR2 from the germline V gene are SGHTA and FQGTGA. This CDR3 is CASSSDGGGHGYTF. The CDR3, as DNA: TGTGCCAGCAGCTCGGATGGGGGGGGACATGGCTACACCTTC.

This clonotype appeared many times. The rearrangement links TRBV13 to TRBJ2-3; a weak D match, TRBD2 (7 bases). Germline loops: CDR1 PRHDT, CDR2 FYEKMQ (reference sequence). Trimming removed 2 bases at V and 5 bases at J, with 17 bases between. The CDR3 covers 16 residues. In nucleotides, the CDR3 is TGTGCCAGCAGCTTACGGGGGGCAGACCGAGGAGATACGCAGTATTTT. Translated: CASSLRGADRGDTQYF.

Notes on this clonotype: This sequence may be a read error, since a much larger clone differs from it by one base. The rearrangement links TRBV5-1 to TRBJ1-2, with D perhaps TRBD1 (5 bases). CDR3 length equals 14 residues. Germline V lookup: CDR1 SGHRS, CDR2 YFSETQ. Between the trimmed V and J ends, which lost 7 bases and 1 base, there was a span of 14 bases. The CDR3 loop is CASGRRDGNYGYTF. The DNA for the CDR3 is TGCGCCAGCGGCCGGCGGGACGGTAACTATGGCTACACCTTC. Looking up the rest from reference TRBV5-1 and TRBJ1-2 gives the full variable domain: KAGVTQTPRYLIKTRGQQVTLSCSPISGHRSVSWYQQTPGQGLQFLFEYFSETQRNKGNFPGRFSGRQFSNSRSEMNVSTLELGDSALYLCASGRRDGNYGYTFGSGTRLTVV.

This clonotype was recorded many times. The chain is built from TRBV7-2 and TRBJ1-1, with D uncertain. The CDR3 runs 15 residues. CDR1 is SGHTA and CDR2 is FQGNSA in the germline V gene. V was cut by 1 base and J by 5 bases, with 14 bases left in between. CDR3 sequence reads: CASSLVPGRVTEAFF. CDR3 nucleotide sequence: TGTGCCAGCAGCTTAGTACCAGGACGGGTAACTGAAGCTTTCTTT. Full variable domain (outside the CDR3, taken from reference TRBV7-2 and TRBJ1-1): GAGVSQSPSNKVTEKGKDVELRCDPISGHTALYWYRQSLGQGLEFLIYFQGNSAPDKSGLPSDRFSAERTGGSVSTLTIQRTQQEDSAVYLCASSLVPGRVTEAFFGQGTRLTVV.

This clonotype was picked up many times. J is TRBJ2-3 and V is TRBV16, with 9 bases matching TRBD2. V dropped 4 bases and J dropped 0; count of bases not matched to a gene: 8. The CDR3 is 17 residues long. CDR1 KGHSY and CDR2 FQNENV come from the germline V gene. CDR3 protein: CASSLPGLASSTDTQYF. In DNA form, the CDR3 reads TGTGCCAGCAGCCTACCGGGACTAGCCTCTAGCACAGATACGCAGTATTTT. The full variable domain, with the rest looked up from reference TRBV16 and TRBJ2-3, is GEEVAQTPKHLVRGEGQKAKLYCAPIKGHSYVFWYQQVLKNEFKFLISFQNENVFDETGMPKERFSAKCLPNSPCSLEIQATKLEDSAVYFCASSLPGLASSTDTQYFGPGTRLTVL.

The sample holds many counts of this clonotype. The V call is TRBV28, the J call TRBJ2-7; D is unclear. V was shortened by 2 bases and J by 9 bases, with 11 bases between the two germline ends. Germline-derived CDR1 and CDR2 are MDHEN and SYDVKM. This CDR3 has 12 residues. Written as DNA, the CDR3 is TGTGCCAGCAGTTTAACCGGTGGTTTGCAGTACTTC. Translating it yields CASSLTGGLQYF.

This clonotype was seen ten or more times. The V gene is TRBV20-1, the J gene TRBJ2-7; TRBD2 matches 8 bases. The CDR3 is 15 amino acids. The germline gives CDR1 DFQATT, CDR2 SNEGSKA (reference sequence). V was clipped by 2 bases and J by 0 bases; unmatched bases: 6. The CDR3 bases are TGCAGTGCTAGACAATCTAGCGGGCACTCCTACGAGCAGTACTTC. Translated, it gives CSARQSSGHSYEQYF.

Ten or more counts support this clonotype. One end of the junction does not line up with germline, which may come from a read error. The J gene is TRBJ1-2, the V gene TRBV2; D is ambiguous. CDR3 length: 14 amino acids. Germline V gene sequence: CDR1 SNHLY, CDR2 FYNNEI. CDR3 sequence reads: CASREDPTNYGYTF. DNA for the CDR3: TGTGCCAGCAGGGAAGACCCGACCAACTATGGCTACACCTTC.

At least ten counts were recorded for this clonotype. The CDR3 DNA reads TGTGCCAGCAGCTTAGAGGCAGCTGAAGCTTTCTTT. Its protein product is CASSLEAAEAFF. The rearrangement joins TRBV7-9 to TRBJ1-1; no reliable D call. CDR1 is SEHNR and CDR2 is FQNEAQ in the germline V gene (reference sequence). The ends were cut back, 1 base at V and 6 bases at J, with 6 bases in the middle. The CDR3 contains 12 residues.

The sample holds many counts of this clonotype. The chain joins TRBV18 to TRBJ2-5, with TRBD1 matching over 8 bases. Trimming took 6 bases from V and 5 from J; bases not matched to a gene: 5. CDR3 length: 13 residues. Germline loops: CDR1 KGHSH, CDR2 LQKENI. The CDR3 region is CASSPGQGETQYF. In DNA form, the CDR3 reads TGTGCCAGCTCTCCAGGACAGGGTGAGACCCAGTACTTC.

The chain carries TRBV2 and TRBJ2-1; TRBD2 matches 14 bases. This CDR3 is 18 amino acids long. V shed 6 bases, J shed 7 bases, and the junction held 14 bases outside the gene matches. Germline lookup yields CDR1 SNHLY and CDR2 FYNNEI. Here the CDR3 reads CASSFRLPGLAGANEQFF. CDR3 sequence (DNA): TGTGCCAGCAGCTTCCGCCTGCCGGGACTAGCGGGAGCAAATGAGCAGTTCTTC.

This clonotype was seen repeatedly, ten times or more. V is TRBV6-2 or TRBV6-3 and J is TRBJ2-1; D unresolved. V dropped 7 bases and J dropped 0 bases, with 7 bases sitting between them. The germline CDR1 and CDR2 sequences are MNHEY and SVGEGT. This CDR3 has 13 residues. CDR3 nucleotide sequence: TGTGCCAGCACTCCCGGCTCCTACAATGAGCAGTTCTTC. This gives the protein CASTPGSYNEQFF.

This clonotype was found many times. This chain uses TRBV10-2 with TRBJ2-1, with TRBD1 matching over 8 bases. Unmatched junction bases numbered 10, after V lost 5 bases and J lost 7 bases. The CDR3 is 15 residues long. Germline CDR1 WSHSY, CDR2 SAAADI. The CDR3 bases are TGCGCCAGCAGTTTCCGGAACCGGGACAGGAATGAGCAGTTCTTC. Translation: CASSFRNRDRNEQFF.

This clonotype was detected a few times. V usage is TRBV19 and J usage is TRBJ2-2; TRBD2 might be the D (7 bases). Per the germline V gene, CDR1 is LNHDA and CDR2 is SQIVND (reference sequence). The V gene lost 2 bases and the J gene lost 3 bases, with 10 bases spanning the gap. CDR3 size: 15 residues. The CDR3 bases are TGTGCCAGTAGTATAACCGGGGGGCACACCGGGGAGCTGTTTTTT. Its protein is CASSITGGHTGELFF.

The rearrangement uses TRBV10-3 and TRBJ2-7, with D perhaps being TRBD1 or TRBD2 (5 bases each). Per germline, CDR1 ENHRY and CDR2 SYGVKD. The CDR3 consists of 13 residues. Trimming shortened V by 5 bases and J by 4 bases, and 12 bases separated the two germline ends. CDR3 in amino acids: CAISRDGIYEQYF. The CDR3 DNA sequence: TGTGCCATCAGTCGGGACGGTATTTACGAGCAGTACTTC.